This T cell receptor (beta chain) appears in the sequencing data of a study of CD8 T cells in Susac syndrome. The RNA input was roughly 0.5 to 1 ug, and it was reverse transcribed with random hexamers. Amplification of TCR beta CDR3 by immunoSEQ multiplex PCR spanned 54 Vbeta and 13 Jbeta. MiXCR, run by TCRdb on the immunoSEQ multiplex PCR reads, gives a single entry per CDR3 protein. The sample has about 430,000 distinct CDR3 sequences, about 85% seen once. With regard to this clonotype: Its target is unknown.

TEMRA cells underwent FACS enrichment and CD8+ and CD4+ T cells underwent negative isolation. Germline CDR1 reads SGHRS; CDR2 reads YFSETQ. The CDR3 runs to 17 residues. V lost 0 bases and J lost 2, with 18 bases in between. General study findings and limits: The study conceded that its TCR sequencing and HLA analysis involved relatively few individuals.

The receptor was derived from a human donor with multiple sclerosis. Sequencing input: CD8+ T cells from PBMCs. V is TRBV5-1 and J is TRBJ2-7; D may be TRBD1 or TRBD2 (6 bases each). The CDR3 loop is CASSLEQGAGSPYEQYF. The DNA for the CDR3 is TGCGCCAGCAGCTTGGAACAGGGTGCGGGGTCGCCCTACGAGCAGTACTTC.